What follows are 18 T cell receptor beta chains derived from one specimen sequenced in a study of T cell responses to AZD1222 COVID-19 vaccine. Data came from immunoSEQ multiplex PCR; TCRdb stores just in-frame clones and leaves some out. The profile shows 150,000 to 200,000 clones, approximately 90% of them singletons. This specimen consisted of peripheral blood, obtained 28 days after the second dose of the MenACWY control vaccine. Receptors were obtained from an adult who received the MenACWY meningococcal vaccine as a control.

CDR3 protein: CASSLDGASSGRETQYF. The CDR3 DNA reads TGCGCCAGCAGCTTGGATGGAGCGTCTAGCGGGAGAGAGACCCAGTACTTC. This chain links TRBV5-1 with TRBJ2-5; 10 nucleotides align to TRBD2. After removal of 0 bases from V and 4 bases from J, the junction contained 9 bases not matched to a gene. The germline V gene encodes CDR1 SGHRS and CDR2 YFSETQ. This CDR3 is 17 amino acids long.

There are a few counts of this clone. V is TRBV5-1 and J is TRBJ2-5; 8 bases match TRBD1. Germline V gene sequence: CDR1 SGHRS, CDR2 YFSETQ. The V gene end was trimmed by 2 bases and the J gene end by 2 bases; junction bases not matched to a gene: 5. The CDR3 has 15 residues. CDR3 DNA: TGCGCCAGCAGCTTTTCCAGGGGGCAGCAAGAGACCCAGTACTTC. The encoded protein is CASSFSRGQQETQYF.

The rearrangement joins TRBV29-1 to TRBJ2-3; 8 nucleotides align to TRBD2. The CDR3 is 16 residues long. Trimming removed 1 base from V and 3 bases from J; junction bases left unmatched: 9. CDR1 is SQVTM, CDR2 ANQGSEA, per germline. The CDR3 bases are TGCAGCGTTGAAGGTCTAGCGGGCCCTGGGACAGATACGCAGTATTTT. It specifies CSVEGLAGPGTDTQYF.

The chain combines TRBV27 with TRBJ1-5; TRBD1 aligns across 7 bases. The length of the CDR3 is 17 residues. Germline CDR1 and CDR2: MNHEY and SMNVEV (reference sequence). V lost 6 bases to trimming and J lost 0 bases; unmatched junction nucleotides: 11. The CDR3 region is CASSEHGDSYSNQPQHF. The CDR3 DNA reads TGTGCCAGCAGCGAACACGGGGACAGTTATAGCAATCAGCCCCAGCATTTT.

This clone was recorded only once. The gene calls are TRBV27 and TRBJ1-1; weak D call: TRBD1 (5 bases). The V gene lost 0 bases and the J gene lost 5 bases, with 7 bases spanning the gap. The CDR3 length is 13 residues. Germline CDR1 and CDR2: MNHEY and SMNVEV (reference sequence). The CDR3 DNA sequence: TGTGCCAGCAGTTTATCGGGGGGGACTGAAGCTTTCTTT. Translating it yields CASSLSGGTEAFF.

The rearrangement links TRBV9 to TRBJ2-5, with D possibly matching TRBD2 (5 bases). The CDR3 consists of 15 residues. V lost 1 base and J lost 2, with 12 bases in between. Germline CDR1 is SGDLS and CDR2 is YYNGEE. CDR3 sequence (DNA): TGTGCCAGCAGCGTATCTTCGGGGATACAAGAGACCCAGTACTTC. It encodes CASSVSSGIQETQYF.

This chain uses TRBV6-2 or TRBV6-3 with TRBJ2-2; 9 bases map to TRBD1. The CDR3 covers 17 residues. CDR1 and CDR2 (germline): MNHEY, SVGEGT. Trimming at V came to 2 bases and at J to 5 bases, leaving 9 bases not matched to a gene. CDR3 DNA sequence: TGTGCCAGCAGTTACCGCCTGACAGGGGGGGGTACCGGGGAGCTGTTTTTT. Its protein is CASSYRLTGGGTGELFF.

The chain combines TRBV6-5 with TRBJ2-7; TRBD1 matches at 8 bases. The germline CDR1 and CDR2 sequences are MNHEY and SVGAGI. This CDR3 is 14 amino acids long. V lost 6 bases, J lost 3 bases, and 7 bases stayed unmatched. The CDR3 nucleotides are TGTGCCAGCAGCCTAGGACAGGGCTACTACGAGCAGTACTTC. Protein product: CASSLGQGYYEQYF.

The rearrangement joins TRBV18 to TRBJ2-5, with TRBD2 matching over 10 bases. With 3 bases clipped from V and 0 bases from J, the junction kept 4 bases outside the gene matches. CDR3 length: 16 residues. CDR1 KGHSH and CDR2 LQKENI come from the germline V gene. The CDR3 spells CASSPSSGRDQETQYF. CDR3 sequence (DNA): TGTGCCAGCTCACCGTCAAGCGGGAGGGACCAAGAGACCCAGTACTTC.

The chain has TRBV7-2 and TRBJ2-7, with TRBD1 matching over 7 bases. Per germline, CDR1 SGHTA and CDR2 FQGNSA. The ends lost 3 bases at V and 3 bases at J; junction bases unmatched: 2. CDR3 length equals 13 residues. The CDR3 DNA is TGTGCCAGCAGCTTGGGACAGCGCTACGAGCAGTACTTC. Translated, it gives CASSLGQRYEQYF.

J is TRBJ1-5 and V is TRBV15, with D perhaps matching TRBD1 (6 bases). Germline CDR1 reads LNHNV; CDR2 reads YYDKDF (reference sequence). Trimming took 5 bases from V and 6 from J, leaving 17 bases between them. This CDR3 is 15 amino acids long. The CDR3 DNA reads TGTGCCACCAGCCCCCGGGGGGGGCCCACTCAGCCCCAGCATTTT. Protein: CATSPRGGPTQPQHF.

The gene calls are TRBV4-3 and TRBJ1-3; no definite D call. Per the germline V gene, CDR1 is LGHNA and CDR2 is YSLEER. The CDR3 contains 16 residues. V was trimmed by 2 bases and J by 0 bases, leaving 11 bases between them. CDR3 loop: CASSQSQELSGNTIYF. CDR3 nucleotides: TGCGCCAGCAGCCAAAGCCAGGAACTCTCTGGAAACACCATATATTTT.

In this sample, this clone turned up once. The V gene is TRBV28, the J gene TRBJ2-1, with D maybe TRBD1 (7 bases). This CDR3 contains 14 residues. Trimming cost V 6 bases and J 1 base, with 10 bases left between them. From germline, CDR1 is MDHEN and CDR2 SYDVKM. CDR3 sequence (DNA): TGTGCCAGCAGACCAGGGGGGTCCTACAATGAGCAGTTCTTC. This sequence encodes CASRPGGSYNEQFF.

This chain links TRBV9 with TRBJ1-1, with TRBD1 matching over 7 bases. V dropped 4 bases and J dropped 0; count of bases not matched to a gene: 9. The germline V gene has CDR1 SGDLS and CDR2 YYNGEE. The CDR3 spans 16 residues. The CDR3 sequence: CASSSQGGRLNTEAFF. CDR3 nucleotide sequence: TGTGCCAGCAGCTCCCAGGGGGGTCGGCTGAACACTGAAGCTTTCTTT. The entire variable domain, with the rest obtained from reference TRBV9 and TRBJ1-1, is as follows: DSGVTQTPKHLITATGQRVTLRCSPRSGDLSVYWYQQSLDQGLQFLIQYYNGEERAKGNILERFSAQQFPDLHSELNLSSLELGDSALYFCASSSQGGRLNTEAFFGQGTRLTVV.

The chain recombines TRBV4-1 with TRBJ2-7; perhaps TRBD2 as D (6 bases). Trimming shortened V by 1 base and J by 3 bases, and 13 bases separated the two germline ends. This CDR3 has 15 residues. Germline V gene lookup returns CDR1 MGHRA and CDR2 YSYEKL. The CDR3 bases are TGCGCCAGCAGCCAAGGTATTAGCGGCTTCTACGAGCAGTACTTC. This gives the protein CASSQGISGFYEQYF.

The CDR3: CASGRGRLNEKLFF. CDR3 coding DNA: TGTGCCAGTGGTCGTGGGAGGTTAAATGAAAAACTGTTTTTT. The V and J genes are TRBV7-8 and TRBJ1-4; D not certain. V lost 9 bases, J lost 5 bases, and 16 bases lay in between. This CDR3 has 14 amino acids. Germline V lookup: CDR1 SGHVS, CDR2 FQNEAQ.

This clone was seen a handful of times. This chain connects TRBV11-2 to TRBJ1-1; a weak D match, TRBD1 (6 bases). Germline CDR1 reads SGHAT; CDR2 reads FQNNGV. The CDR3 runs 12 residues. V was pared by 5 bases and J by 6 bases, with 10 bases between. The CDR3 nucleotides are TGTGCCAGCAGCCACACAGGGCCTGAAGCTTTCTTT. Its protein product is CASSHTGPEAFF. Drawing the rest from reference TRBV11-2 and TRBJ1-1, the complete variable domain is EAGVAQSPRYKIIEKRQSVAFWCNPISGHATLYWYQQILGQGPKLLIQFQNNGVVDDSQLPKDRFSAERLKGVDSTLKIQPAKLEDSAVYLCASSHTGPEAFFGQGTRLTVV.

This clone was detected only once. In DNA, the CDR3 is TGTGCCAGCAGCTTAGGGCGTAGTCGGGGGGGGTACGAGCAGTACTTC. Translation gives CASSLGRSRGGYEQYF. The chain combines TRBV7-2 with TRBJ2-7; 8 bases align to TRBD2. This CDR3 is built from 16 residues. V gave up 1 base and J gave up 4 bases; unmatched junction bases: 9. CDR1 is SGHTA, CDR2 FQGNSA, per germline.